Listed here are 16 T cell receptor beta chains from one sample, sequenced in a study of blood T cell repertoires in COVID-19. Repertoires were generated with immunoSEQ multiplex PCR, while TCRdb's copy carries only in-frame clones and drops some. Of tens of thousands of clones in the sample, more than 85% are singletons; the top ten hold around 4.6%. The sequencing sample was made of peripheral blood. All receptors derive from a man aged 45-65 years with active COVID-19.

The genes are TRBV19 and TRBJ1-5, with D maybe TRBD1 (6 bases). CDR1 and CDR2 (germline): LNHDA, SQIVND (reference sequence). The CDR3 sequence is 15 residues long. V was clipped by 3 bases and J by 10 bases, with 19 bases between them. DNA of the CDR3: TGTGCCAGTAGTATTCAGTCAGGGGACATCAGCCCCCAGCATTTT. Its protein is CASSIQSGDISPQHF. The full variable domain, completed using reference TRBV19 and TRBJ1-5, is DGGITQSPKYLFRKEGQNVTLSCEQNLNHDAMYWYRQDPGQGLRLIYYSQIVNDFQKGDIAEGYSVSREKKESFPLTVTSAQKNPTAFYLCASSIQSGDISPQHFGDGTRLSIL.

There are a few counts of this clone. The chain combines TRBV5-6 with TRBJ1-5; TRBD1 agrees at 9 bases. CDR3 length: 15 residues. Germline V gene sequence: CDR1 SGHDT, CDR2 YYEEEE. V dropped 3 bases and J dropped 6; count of bases not matched to a gene: 7. CDR3 in amino acids: CASSWGQGTSQPQHF. CDR3 DNA sequence: TGTGCCAGCAGCTGGGGACAGGGTACGTCTCAGCCCCAGCATTTT.

The chain recombines TRBV13 with TRBJ2-7, with D tentatively TRBD1 (5 bases). Looked up from germline, CDR1 is PRHDT and CDR2 is FYEKMQ (reference sequence). Deletions cut 4 bases from V and 1 base from J, with 8 bases between. The CDR3 has 13 amino acids. CDR3 residues: CASSSRQSYEQYF. In DNA, the CDR3 is TGTGCCAGCAGCTCCCGACAGTCCTACGAGCAGTACTTC.

This chain uses TRBV5-1 with TRBJ2-2, with D possibly TRBD2 on 5 matching bases. Germline-derived CDR1 and CDR2 are SGHRS and YFSETQ. V was pared by 1 base and J by 2 bases, with 12 bases between. This CDR3 contains 16 residues. The CDR3 sequence: CASSLFLRENTGELFF. CDR3 nucleotides: TGCGCCAGCAGCTTGTTCCTCCGGGAAAACACCGGGGAGCTGTTTTTT.

The genes are TRBV5-6 and TRBJ2-7; the D gene is possibly TRBD1 (6 bases). Germline lookup yields CDR1 SGHDT and CDR2 YYEEEE. V shed 0 bases and J shed 3 bases, with 10 bases lying between them. This CDR3 is 14 amino acids long. DNA for the CDR3: TGTGCCAGCAGCTTGGGTCAGGGGTACTACGAGCAGTACTTC. Translating it yields CASSLGQGYYEQYF.

This chain links TRBV6-2 or TRBV6-3 with TRBJ2-7; 8 positions match TRBD1. This CDR3 has 14 residues. J was trimmed by 4 bases and V by 5 bases; bases with no gene match: 7. Germline CDR1 MNHEY, CDR2 SVGEGT. The CDR3 loop reads CASSRTGWGYEQYF. In DNA form, the CDR3 reads TGTGCCAGCAGTCGGACAGGGTGGGGGTACGAGCAGTACTTC.

This clone was observed a single time. The chain recombines TRBV12-3 or TRBV12-4 with TRBJ2-5, with 7 bases aligning to TRBD1. V gave up 5 bases and J gave up 7 bases; unmatched junction bases: 7. The CDR3 contains 13 residues. CDR3 nucleotide sequence: TGTGCCAGCAGTCCCTACAGGGGTGGGACCCAGTACTTC. It yields the protein CASSPYRGGTQYF.

The chain couples TRBV18 to TRBJ1-1, with 8 bases lining up with TRBD1. V dropped 6 bases and J dropped 1; count of bases not matched to a gene: 13. The length of the CDR3 is 17 residues. Germline loops: CDR1 KGHSH, CDR2 LQKENI. The chain's CDR3 is CASSPRLTGAKNTEAFF. CDR3 nucleotide sequence: TGTGCCAGCTCTCCCCGCCTGACAGGGGCAAAGAACACTGAAGCTTTCTTT.

The chain combines TRBV7-3 with TRBJ2-1, with D perhaps matching TRBD2 (5 bases). The V and J ends lost 1 base and 0 bases respectively, with 7 bases between them. CDR3 size: 15 residues. CDR1 is SGHTA and CDR2 is FQGTGA in the germline V gene. CDR3 nucleotide sequence: TGTGCCAGCAGCTTAAGCGAGGGCTCCTACAATGAGCAGTTCTTC. Protein product: CASSLSEGSYNEQFF.

This chain links TRBV6-1 with TRBJ2-1; D may be TRBD2 (6 bases). This CDR3 is built from 14 residues. Germline assignment: CDR1 MNHNS and CDR2 SASEGT. Trimming shortened V by 5 bases and J by 5 bases, and 13 bases separated the two germline ends. CDR3: CASSSLAYHNEQFF. CDR3 nucleotide sequence: TGTGCCAGCAGTAGTCTAGCGTACCACAATGAGCAGTTCTTC.

This chain links TRBV29-1 with TRBJ2-3; 16 bases align to TRBD2. The V gene's germline CDR1 is SQVTM and CDR2 ANQGSEA. The CDR3 is 16 residues long. Unmatched junction bases numbered 7, after V lost 6 bases and J lost 4 bases. As DNA, the CDR3 is TGCAGCGTCCCGGGACTAGCGGGGGGGCTCCCAGATACGCAGTATTTT. It encodes CSVPGLAGGLPDTQYF.

The J gene is TRBJ2-1, the V gene TRBV24-1, with a weak D call TRBD1 (6 bases). CDR1 KGHDR and CDR2 SFDVKD come from the germline V gene. V lost 4 bases, J lost 2 bases, and 14 bases lay in between. The CDR3 runs to 16 residues. Here the CDR3 reads CATSEGTFYAYNEQFF. CDR3 sequence (DNA): TGTGCCACCAGTGAGGGGACATTCTATGCCTACAATGAGCAGTTCTTC.

This clone was detected only once. The genes are TRBV19 and TRBJ1-4; D ambiguous. The CDR3 covers 14 residues. The germline CDR1 and CDR2 sequences are LNHDA and SQIVND (reference sequence). Trimming removed 5 bases at V and 6 bases at J, with 13 bases between. The CDR3 DNA reads as TGTGCCAGTAGTGCCTATGGGAGGGATGAAAAACTGTTTTTT. Translation: CASSAYGRDEKLFF.

This sequence joins TRBV5-4 and TRBJ1-1, with D perhaps matching TRBD1 (6 bases). This CDR3 spans 14 amino acids. Germline V lookup: CDR1 SGHNT, CDR2 YYREEE (reference sequence). V gave up 2 bases and J gave up 4 bases, with 12 bases separating them. The CDR3 loop reads CASSFSGVGTEAFF. The CDR3 DNA follows: TGTGCCAGCAGCTTTTCAGGGGTAGGCACTGAAGCTTTCTTT.

A single count supports this clone. The V call is TRBV4-1, the J call TRBJ2-6; 7 nucleotides match TRBD1. CDR3 size: 18 residues. CDR1 and CDR2 (germline): MGHRA, YSYEKL. V dropped 2 bases and J dropped 0; count of bases not matched to a gene: 7. For the CDR3, the DNA is TGCGCCAGCAGCCAATCTATGAACAGGGGCTCTGGGGCCAACGTCCTGACTTTC. Amino acids: CASSQSMNRGSGANVLTF.

This sequence joins TRBV28 and TRBJ1-2, with D perhaps matching TRBD1 (6 bases). The CDR3 consists of 15 residues. Germline V gene lookup returns CDR1 MDHEN and CDR2 SYDVKM. The germline V and J ends were trimmed by 7 bases and 7 bases, with 22 bases remaining between them. In nucleotides, the CDR3 is TGTGCCAGCACCTCACCGGCGGCAGGGGCGGGTGGCTACACCTTC. Translating it yields CASTSPAAGAGGYTF.